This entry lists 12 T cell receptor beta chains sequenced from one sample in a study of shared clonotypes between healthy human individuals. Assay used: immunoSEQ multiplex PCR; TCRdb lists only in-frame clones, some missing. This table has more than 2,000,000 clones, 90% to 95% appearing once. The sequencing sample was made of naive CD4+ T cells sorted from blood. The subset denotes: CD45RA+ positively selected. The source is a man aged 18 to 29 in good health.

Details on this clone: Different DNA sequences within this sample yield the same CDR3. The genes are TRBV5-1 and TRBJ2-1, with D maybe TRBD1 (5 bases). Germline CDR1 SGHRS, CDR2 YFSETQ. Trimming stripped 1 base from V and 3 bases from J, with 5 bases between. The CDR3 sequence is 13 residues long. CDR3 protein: CASSLQGYNEQFF. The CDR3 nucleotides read TGCGCCAGCAGCTTGCAGGGCTACAATGAGCAGTTCTTC.

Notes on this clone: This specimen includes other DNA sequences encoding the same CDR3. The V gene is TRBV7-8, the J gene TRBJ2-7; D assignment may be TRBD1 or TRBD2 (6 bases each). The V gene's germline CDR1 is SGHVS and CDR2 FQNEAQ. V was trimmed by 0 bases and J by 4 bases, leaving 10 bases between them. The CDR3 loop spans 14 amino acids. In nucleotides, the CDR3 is TGTGCCAGCAGCTTAGCGGAGGGGGTTTACGAGCAGTACTTC. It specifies CASSLAEGVYEQYF.

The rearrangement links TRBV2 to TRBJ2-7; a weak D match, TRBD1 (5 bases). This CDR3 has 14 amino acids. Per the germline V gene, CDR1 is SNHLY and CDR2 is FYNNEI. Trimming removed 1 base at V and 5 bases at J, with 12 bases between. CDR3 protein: CASSEGVRAHEQYF. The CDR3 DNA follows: TGTGCCAGCAGTGAAGGGGTCAGGGCCCACGAGCAGTACTTC.

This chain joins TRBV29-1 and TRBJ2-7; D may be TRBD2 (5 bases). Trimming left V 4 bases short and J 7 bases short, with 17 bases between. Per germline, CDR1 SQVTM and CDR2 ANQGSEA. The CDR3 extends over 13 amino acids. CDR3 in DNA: TGCAGCGTTGCAGAGGGCGGTGGGAGAGAGCAGTACTTC. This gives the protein CSVAEGGGREQYF.

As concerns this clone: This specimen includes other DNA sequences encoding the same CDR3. CDR3 DNA: TGCGCCAGCAGCTTGGGGACAGGGCCTAATTCACCCCTCCACTTT. Translated: CASSLGTGPNSPLHF. This chain connects TRBV5-1 to TRBJ1-6, with 8 bases that match TRBD1. Germline assignment: CDR1 SGHRS and CDR2 YFSETQ. V shed 0 bases and J 6 bases; nucleotides not matched to a gene: 2. The length of the CDR3 is 15 residues.

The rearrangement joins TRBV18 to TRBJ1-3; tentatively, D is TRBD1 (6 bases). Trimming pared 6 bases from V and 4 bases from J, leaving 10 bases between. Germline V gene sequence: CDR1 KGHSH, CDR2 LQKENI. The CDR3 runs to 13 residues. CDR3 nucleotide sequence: TGTGCCAGCTCTCAGGGGAACGGAAACACCATATATTTT. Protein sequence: CASSQGNGNTIYF.

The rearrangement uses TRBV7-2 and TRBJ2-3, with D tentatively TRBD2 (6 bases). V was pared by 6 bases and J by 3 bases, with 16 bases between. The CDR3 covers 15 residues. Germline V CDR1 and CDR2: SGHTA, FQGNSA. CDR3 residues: CASSLIAERTDTQYF. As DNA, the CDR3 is TGTGCCAGCAGTCTGATAGCGGAGAGGACAGATACGCAGTATTTT.

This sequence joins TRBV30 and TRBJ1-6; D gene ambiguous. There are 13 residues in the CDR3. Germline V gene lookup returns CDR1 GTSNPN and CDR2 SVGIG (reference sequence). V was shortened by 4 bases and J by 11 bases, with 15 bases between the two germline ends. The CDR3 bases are TGTGCCTGGAACACCGAAGGGAATGCACCCCTCCACTTT. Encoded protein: CAWNTEGNAPLHF.

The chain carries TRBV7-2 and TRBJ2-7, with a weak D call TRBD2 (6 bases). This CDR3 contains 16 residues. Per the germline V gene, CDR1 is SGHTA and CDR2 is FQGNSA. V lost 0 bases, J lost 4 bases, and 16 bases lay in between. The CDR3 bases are TGTGCCAGCAGCTTAGCGGGACCCGGGACTTGGTACGAGCAGTACTTC. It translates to CASSLAGPGTWYEQYF.

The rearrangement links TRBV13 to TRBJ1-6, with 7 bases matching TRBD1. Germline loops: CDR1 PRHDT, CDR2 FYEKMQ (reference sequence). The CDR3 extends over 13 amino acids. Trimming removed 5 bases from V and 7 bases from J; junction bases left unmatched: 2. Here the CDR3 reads CASSDRVNSPLHF. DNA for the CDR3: TGTGCCAGCAGCGACAGGGTGAATTCACCCCTCCACTTT.

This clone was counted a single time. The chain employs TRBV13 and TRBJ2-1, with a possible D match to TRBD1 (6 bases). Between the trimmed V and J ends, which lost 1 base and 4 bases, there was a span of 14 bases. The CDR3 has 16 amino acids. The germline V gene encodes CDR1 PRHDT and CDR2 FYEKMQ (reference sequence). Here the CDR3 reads CASSLDADRPYNEQFF. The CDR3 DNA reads TGTGCCAGCAGCTTAGACGCGGACAGACCATACAATGAGCAGTTCTTC. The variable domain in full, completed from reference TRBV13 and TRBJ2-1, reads AAGVIQSPRHLIKEKRETATLKCYPIPRHDTVYWYQQGPGQDPQFLISFYEKMQSDKGSIPDRFSAQQFSDYHSELNMSSLELGDSALYFCASSLDADRPYNEQFFGPGTRLTVL.

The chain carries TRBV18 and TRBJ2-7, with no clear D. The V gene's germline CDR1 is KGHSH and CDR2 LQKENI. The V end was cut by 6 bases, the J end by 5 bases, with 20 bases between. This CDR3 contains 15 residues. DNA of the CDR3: TGTGCCAGCTCGCAACTCCCGGGCCCCAGAAACGAGCAGTACTTC. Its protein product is CASSQLPGPRNEQYF.